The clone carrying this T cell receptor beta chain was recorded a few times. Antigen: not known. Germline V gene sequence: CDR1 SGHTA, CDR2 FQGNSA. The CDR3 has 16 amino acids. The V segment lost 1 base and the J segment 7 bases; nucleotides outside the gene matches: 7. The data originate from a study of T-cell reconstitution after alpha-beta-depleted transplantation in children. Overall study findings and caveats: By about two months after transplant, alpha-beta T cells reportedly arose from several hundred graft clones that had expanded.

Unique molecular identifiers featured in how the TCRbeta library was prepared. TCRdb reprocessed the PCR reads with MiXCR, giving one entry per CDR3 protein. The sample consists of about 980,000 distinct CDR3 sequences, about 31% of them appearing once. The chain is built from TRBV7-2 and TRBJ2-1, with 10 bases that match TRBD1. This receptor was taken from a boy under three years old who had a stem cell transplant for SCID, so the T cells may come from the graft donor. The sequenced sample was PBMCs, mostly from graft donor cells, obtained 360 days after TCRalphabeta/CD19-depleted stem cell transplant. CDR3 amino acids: CASSLGGTGVRNEQFF. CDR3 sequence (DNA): TGTGCCAGCAGCTTAGGGGGGACAGGGGTGCGGAATGAGCAGTTCTTC. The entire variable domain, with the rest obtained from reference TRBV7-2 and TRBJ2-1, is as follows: GAGVSQSPSNKVTEKGKDVELRCDPISGHTALYWYRQSLGQGLEFLIYFQGNSAPDKSGLPSDRFSAERTGGSVSTLTIQRTQQEDSAVYLCASSLGGTGVRNEQFFGPGTRLTVL.